The 22 T cell receptor beta chains below all came from one sample that was sequenced in a study of OX40 agonist ivuxolimab in advanced cancers. The table came from immunoSEQ multiplex PCR; TCRdb's copy has only in-frame clones and leaves some out. The sample holds some 50,000 clones, about 86% seen once. This sample comprised CD4+ or CD8+ T cells sorted from blood, obtained in a trial of the OX40 agonist ivuxolimab. The receptors stem from an adult with an advanced solid tumor such as melanoma, head and neck, liver or kidney cancer.

The CDR3, as DNA: TGTGCCAGCTCAAAAGATGGGGCCAGCACAGATACGCAGTATTTT. It yields the protein CASSKDGASTDTQYF. V usage is TRBV7-9 and J usage is TRBJ2-3; D may be TRBD1 (5 bases). Trimming shortened V by 8 bases and J by 0 bases, and 15 bases separated the two germline ends. CDR1 and CDR2 (germline): SEHNR, FQNEAQ (reference sequence). This CDR3 spans 15 amino acids.

V is TRBV28 and J is TRBJ2-7; 7 positions agree with TRBD1. Trimming at V came to 5 bases and at J to 3 bases, leaving 7 bases not matched to a gene. Germline CDR1 and CDR2: MDHEN and SYDVKM. This CDR3 region has 14 residues. CDR3 region: CASSNRGPIYEQYF. The DNA of the CDR3 is TGTGCCAGCAGTAACAGGGGACCTATCTACGAGCAGTACTTC.

V is TRBV9 and J is TRBJ2-5, with TRBD2 matching 9 bases. Germline CDR1 and CDR2: SGDLS and YYNGEE. The CDR3 covers 14 residues. Trimming took 0 bases from V and 4 from J; bases not matched to a gene: 1. The CDR3 DNA reads TGTGCCAGCAGCGTAGAAGCGGGAGGAGAGACCCAGTACTTC. Its protein product is CASSVEAGGETQYF. Full variable domain (rest looked up from reference TRBV9 and TRBJ2-5): DSGVTQTPKHLITATGQRVTLRCSPRSGDLSVYWYQQSLDQGLQFLIQYYNGEERAKGNILERFSAQQFPDLHSELNLSSLELGDSALYFCASSVEAGGETQYFGPGTRLLVL.

The gene calls are TRBV5-1 and TRBJ2-3, with no clear D. The CDR3 extends over 14 amino acids. Germline V gene sequence: CDR1 SGHRS, CDR2 YFSETQ. V lost 3 bases to trimming and J lost 2 bases, with 10 bases between them. For the CDR3, the DNA is TGCGCCAGCAGCTCTACCCCCCCCACAGATACGCAGTATTTT. Protein product: CASSSTPPTDTQYF.

CDR3: CATEERALSYEQYF. CDR3 coding DNA: TGTGCCACAGAGGAAAGGGCCCTCTCCTACGAGCAGTACTTC. J is TRBJ2-7 and V is TRBV5-8; the D is unclear. Trimming shortened V by 9 bases and J by 0 bases, and 16 bases separated the two germline ends. The CDR3 runs 14 residues. In germline, CDR1 is SGHTS, CDR2 YDEGEE.

This chain joins TRBV7-9 and TRBJ2-3; 8 bases are shared with TRBD2. Looked up from germline, CDR1 is SEHNR and CDR2 is FQNEAQ (reference sequence). V dropped 6 bases and J dropped 5; count of bases not matched to a gene: 19. The CDR3 runs to 18 residues. CDR3 DNA sequence: TGTGCCAGCAGTTCTGCCCTGTCGAGGGCGGGAGGTGGAGATACGCAGTATTTT. Translated, it gives CASSSALSRAGGGDTQYF.

This sequence joins TRBV27 and TRBJ1-2, with D perhaps TRBD1 (5 bases). V dropped 0 bases and J dropped 7 bases, with 9 bases sitting between them. Germline CDR1 MNHEY, CDR2 SMNVEV (reference sequence). The CDR3 sequence is 13 residues long. The CDR3 reads CASSLSGRVGYTF. CDR3 DNA: TGTGCCAGCAGTTTATCGGGCAGGGTTGGCTACACCTTC.

The table lists this clone with a count of one. The V gene is TRBV19, the J gene TRBJ1-3; D may be TRBD1 (5 bases). The germline CDR1 and CDR2 sequences are LNHDA and SQIVND (reference sequence). The CDR3 is 13 amino acids. Trimming stripped 5 bases from V and 3 bases from J, with 8 bases between. CDR3 sequence (DNA): TGTGCCAGTAGTTGGGGCTTTGGAAACACCATATATTTT. This sequence encodes CASSWGFGNTIYF.

The chain recombines TRBV28 with TRBJ2-7; no reliable D call. Germline loops: CDR1 MDHEN, CDR2 SYDVKM. V lost 4 bases and J 2 bases, leaving 9 bases between the germline ends. The length of the CDR3 is 13 residues. CDR3: CASSSTPTYEQYF. The CDR3 DNA reads TGTGCCAGCAGTTCGACACCAACCTACGAGCAGTACTTC.

This sequence joins TRBV4-1 and TRBJ2-6; no reliable D call. There are 17 residues in the CDR3. Germline CDR1 reads MGHRA; CDR2 reads YSYEKL. Trimming shortened V by 0 bases and J by 0 bases, and 9 bases separated the two germline ends. This chain's CDR3 is CASSQEYRPSGANVLTF. In DNA, the CDR3 is TGCGCCAGCAGCCAAGAGTACAGACCCTCTGGGGCCAACGTCCTGACTTTC.

V is TRBV7-9 and J is TRBJ2-4; 9 bases are shared with TRBD1. Germline CDR1 SEHNR, CDR2 FQNEAQ (reference sequence). There are 17 residues in the CDR3. The V segment lost 4 bases and the J segment 1 base; nucleotides outside the gene matches: 8. CDR3 sequence reads: CASSWYRGPVAKNIQYF. The CDR3 bases are TGTGCCAGCAGCTGGTACAGGGGGCCGGTGGCCAAAAACATTCAGTACTTC.

V and J are TRBV5-1 and TRBJ1-5, with D maybe TRBD1 (6 bases). The CDR3 runs 16 residues. Per the germline V gene, CDR1 is SGHRS and CDR2 is YFSETQ. V was cut by 4 bases and J by 1 base, with 15 bases left in between. The CDR3 DNA reads TGCGCCAGCAGCCCGGGACATCCAGCGAGCAATCAGCCCCAGCATTTT. Encoded protein: CASSPGHPASNQPQHF.

This chain links TRBV6-5 with TRBJ1-3; D is uncertain. Trimming removed 2 bases at V and 1 base at J, with 3 bases between. This CDR3 spans 13 amino acids. CDR1 and CDR2 from the germline V gene are MNHEY and SVGAGI. CDR3 sequence: CASSYGSGNTIYF. In DNA form, the CDR3 reads TGTGCCAGCAGTTACGGATCTGGAAACACCATATATTTT.

The J gene is TRBJ1-4, the V gene TRBV29-1; D is unresolved. Trimming left V 6 bases short and J 5 bases short, with 13 bases between. The germline V gene encodes CDR1 SQVTM and CDR2 ANQGSEA. The CDR3 consists of 13 residues. The CDR3 DNA sequence: TGCAGCGTGAGTGGAGGCGAGAATGAAAAACTGTTTTTT. Protein sequence: CSVSGGENEKLFF.

This clone appeared a single time. This chain joins TRBV4-1 and TRBJ2-5; 8 bases match TRBD2. This CDR3 is built from 15 residues. With 4 bases clipped from V and 5 bases from J, the junction kept 9 bases outside the gene matches. CDR1 MGHRA and CDR2 YSYEKL come from the germline V gene. The CDR3 sequence: CASSPPGGFGETQYF. The CDR3 nucleotides are TGCGCCAGCAGCCCCCCGGGAGGGTTTGGGGAGACCCAGTACTTC.

The rearrangement uses TRBV28 and TRBJ2-7; 7 nucleotides agree with TRBD1. After removal of 6 bases from V and 2 bases from J, the junction contained 7 bases not matched to a gene. The CDR3 runs 14 residues. From germline, CDR1 is MDHEN and CDR2 SYDVKM. Written as DNA, the CDR3 is TGTGCCAGCAGGAAAGGGGGCCTCACCTACGAGCAGTACTTC. This codes for CASRKGGLTYEQYF.

The chain recombines TRBV6-5 with TRBJ1-2; D not certain. The CDR3 totals 14 residues. Germline V gene sequence: CDR1 MNHEY, CDR2 SVGAGI. Deletions cut 0 bases from V and 8 bases from J, with 13 bases between. The CDR3 nucleotides read TGTGCCAGCAGTTACTCGAGTGGGTCCGCCGGCTACACCTTC. Protein sequence: CASSYSSGSAGYTF.

The chain combines TRBV7-2 with TRBJ1-5; D is uncertain. V was clipped by 3 bases and J by 0 bases, with 9 bases between them. The CDR3 consists of 15 residues. CDR1 SGHTA and CDR2 FQGNSA come from the germline V gene. CDR3 nucleotide sequence: TGTGCCAGCAGCTTTACTAGAAATAGCAATCAGCCCCAGCATTTT. Protein sequence: CASSFTRNSNQPQHF.

The genes are TRBV7-9 and TRBJ1-1; 7 bases line up with TRBD1. The ends lost 3 bases at V and 8 bases at J; junction bases unmatched: 12. This CDR3 region has 15 residues. From germline, CDR1 is SEHNR and CDR2 FQNEAQ (reference sequence). CDR3 in DNA: TGTGCCAGCAGCTTGGACGGACAGGTGCGAGTGGAAGCTTTCTTT. Its protein product is CASSLDGQVRVEAFF.

The rearrangement uses TRBV4-1 and TRBJ2-3; 12 nucleotides agree with TRBD2. In germline, CDR1 is MGHRA, CDR2 YSYEKL. The ends lost 2 bases at V and 8 bases at J; junction bases unmatched: 11. The CDR3 has 17 amino acids. The CDR3 DNA follows: TGCGCCAGCAGCCAAAGGCAACTAGCGGGAGGAGAGGGTACGCAGTATTTT. Its translation: CASSQRQLAGGEGTQYF.

This chain uses TRBV9 with TRBJ2-2, with 9 bases matching TRBD2. This CDR3 is 17 amino acids long. V was clipped by 4 bases and J by 5 bases; unmatched bases: 12. Germline CDR1 SGDLS, CDR2 YYNGEE. CDR3 in amino acids: CASSNLWGLANTGELFF. CDR3 sequence (DNA): TGTGCCAGCAGCAACCTGTGGGGACTAGCTAATACCGGGGAGCTGTTTTTT.

The rearrangement links TRBV11-2 to TRBJ2-7; D remains ambiguous. Trimming removed 5 bases from V and 1 base from J, with 12 bases in between. Germline values: CDR1 SGHAT, CDR2 FQNNGV. The CDR3 contains 14 residues. Here the CDR3 reads CASSRDRISYEQYF. As DNA, the CDR3 is TGTGCCAGCAGCCGCGACCGAATATCCTACGAGCAGTACTTC.